Below are 9 T cell receptor beta chains sequenced from a single sample in a study of T cells after yellow fever vaccination (dated by TCRdb to 2018 to 2020). Libraries were constructed by 5' RACE. TCRdb records Illumina NovaSeq 6000 as the sequencer. The public reads were quality trimmed at Q25 with fastp and then assembled into clones with MiXCR by TCRdb, keeping productive beta chains. Every CDR3 protein is listed once, alongside the most common genes and DNA of its rows. The sample table holds fewer than 450,000 distinct CDR3 sequences, of which under 5% were seen once. Of the sample, approximately 25% is held by the ten largest clones. This specimen's treatment or condition label, interpreted: live attenuated yellow fever vaccine strain. Sample: PBMCs, taken 5 days after the yellow fever booster vaccination. These receptors all come from a young man who received the YFV17D yellow fever vaccine.

The chain is built from TRBV15 and TRBJ1-5, with D unclear. Trimming removed 1 base from V and 4 bases from J, with 2 bases in between. The CDR3 is made up of 12 amino acids. Germline V lookup: CDR1 LNHNV, CDR2 YYDKDF (reference sequence). Here the CDR3 reads CATSRVNQPQHF. CDR3 in DNA: TGTGCCACCAGCAGAGTGAATCAGCCCCAGCATTTT.

Many counts were recorded for this clonotype. The chain links TRBV2 to TRBJ2-2; D is unclear. Germline CDR1 SNHLY, CDR2 FYNNEI. This CDR3 is 11 amino acids long. Trimming removed 8 bases from V and 5 bases from J, with 6 bases in between. CDR3 in DNA: TGTGCCAGCGGGGTAACCGGGGAGCTGTTTTTT. The encoded protein is CASGVTGELFF.

This clonotype was observed many times. The chain has TRBV6-2 or TRBV6-3 and TRBJ2-4, with 10 bases lining up with TRBD1. V shed 8 bases and J 7 bases; nucleotides not matched to a gene: 5. This CDR3 is built from 13 residues. Germline assignment: CDR1 MNHEY and CDR2 SVGEGT. The CDR3 spells CASGWTGGNIQYF. The CDR3 region has the DNA TGTGCCAGCGGGTGGACAGGGGGGAACATTCAGTACTTC.

This clonotype was found many times. The chain uses TRBV29-1 and TRBJ1-1; D uncertain. The CDR3 is made up of 14 amino acids. CDR1 and CDR2 (germline): SQVTM, ANQGSEA. Trimming took off 7 bases at V and 4 bases at J, with 19 bases between the two ends. The DNA of the CDR3 is TGCAGCGCCAGCCGACGGCTTGAAGGCACTGAAGCTTTCTTT. Protein sequence: CSASRRLEGTEAFF.

This chain joins TRBV24-1 and TRBJ2-1; tentative D call: TRBD2 (6 bases). The CDR3 covers 11 residues. Germline V gives CDR1 KGHDR, CDR2 SFDVKD. Deletions cut 7 bases from V and 7 bases from J, with 7 bases between. CDR3 coding DNA: TGTGCCACCAGGGAGGGGAATGAGCAGTTCTTC. Its protein product is CATREGNEQFF.

The chain has TRBV7-2 and TRBJ2-5; 11 bases agree with TRBD2. CDR3 size: 15 residues. Losses at the gene ends were 5 bases for V and 6 bases for J; bases not matched to a gene: 8. Per germline, CDR1 SGHTA and CDR2 FQGNSA. The CDR3 reads CASSVLAGGPKTQYF. CDR3 bases: TGTGCCAGCAGCGTGCTAGCGGGGGGCCCTAAGACCCAGTACTTC.

This clonotype showed up just a few times. The chain links TRBV10-3 to TRBJ2-7; the match to TRBD1 covers 10 bases. This CDR3 has 14 amino acids. CDR1 ENHRY and CDR2 SYGVKD come from the germline V gene. V was clipped by 6 bases and J by 3 bases; unmatched bases: 5. CDR3 in DNA: TGTGCCATCAGCCGGGGACAGGGGATCTACGAGCAGTACGTC. Translated: CAISRGQGIYEQYV.

This rearrangement joins TRBV28 to TRBJ1-2; 8 nucleotides match TRBD1. The CDR3 is 18 amino acids. After removal of 3 bases from V and 0 bases from J, the junction contained 12 bases not matched to a gene. The germline gives CDR1 MDHEN, CDR2 SYDVKM. CDR3 protein: CASSFLLTGGKTNYGYTF. CDR3 in DNA: TGTGCCAGCAGTTTCCTCTTAACAGGGGGAAAGACTAACTATGGCTACACCTTC.

This clonotype has more than one count but fewer than ten. This sequence joins TRBV6-6 and TRBJ2-1; TRBD1 matches at 7 bases. Germline V gives CDR1 MNHNY, CDR2 SVGAGI (reference sequence). CDR3 size: 16 residues. V was clipped by 6 bases and J by 0 bases; unmatched bases: 8. CDR3 nucleotide sequence: TGTGCCAGCAGCGGCGACAGGGTAGGCTCCTACAATGAGCAGTTCTTC. Translated: CASSGDRVGSYNEQFF.